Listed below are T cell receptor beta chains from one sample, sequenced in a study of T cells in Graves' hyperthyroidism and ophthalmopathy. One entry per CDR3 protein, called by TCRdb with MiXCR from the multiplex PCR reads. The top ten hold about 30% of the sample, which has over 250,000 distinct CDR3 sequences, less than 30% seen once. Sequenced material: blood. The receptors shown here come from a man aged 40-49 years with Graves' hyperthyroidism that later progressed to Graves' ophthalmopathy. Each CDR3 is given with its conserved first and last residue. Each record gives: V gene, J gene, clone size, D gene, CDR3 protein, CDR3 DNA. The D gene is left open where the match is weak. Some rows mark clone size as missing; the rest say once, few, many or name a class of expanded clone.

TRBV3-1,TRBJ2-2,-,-,CASSHSLRGGTGELFF,TGTGCCAGCAGCCACTCCCTGAGGGGTGGGACCGGGGAGCTGTTTTTT
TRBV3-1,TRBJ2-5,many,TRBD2,CASSQNPGLAGETQYF,TGTGCCAGCAGCCAAAACCCGGGACTAGCGGGAGAGACCCAGTACTTC
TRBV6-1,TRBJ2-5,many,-,CASSEETQYF,TGTGCCAGCAGTGAAGAGACCCAGTACTTC
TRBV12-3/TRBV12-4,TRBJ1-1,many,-,CASSFQGSAEAFF,TGTGCCAGCAGTTTCCAGGGGAGCGCTGAAGCTTTCTTT
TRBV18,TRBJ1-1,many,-,CASSPNQKNTEAFF,TGTGCCAGCTCACCAAATCAGAAGAACACTGAAGCTTTCTTT
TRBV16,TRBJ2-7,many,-,CASSQGLDRVEQYF,TGTGCCAGCAGCCAAGGCTTGGACAGAGTCGAGCAGTACTTC
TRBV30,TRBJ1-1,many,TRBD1,CACPSRTGPNTEAFF,TGTGCCTGCCCTTCTAGGACAGGGCCGAACACTGAAGCTTTCTTT
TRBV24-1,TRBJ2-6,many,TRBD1,CATSDPGQGSSGANVLTF,TGTGCCACCAGTGACCCCGGACAGGGGAGCTCCGGGGCCAACGTCCTGACTTTC
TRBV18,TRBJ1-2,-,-,CASYATGIGYTF,TGTGCCAGCTACGCCACGGGCATTGGCTACACCTTC
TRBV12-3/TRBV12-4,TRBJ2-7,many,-,CASSPTPRERDSYEQYF,TGTGCCAGCAGTCCCACCCCACGGGAGAGGGATTCCTACGAGCAGTACTTC
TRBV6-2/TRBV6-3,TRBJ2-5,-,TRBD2,CASSQSGTSETQYF,TGTGCCAGCAGCCAGTCCGGGACTAGCGAGACCCAGTACTTC
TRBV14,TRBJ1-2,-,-,CASSQGRDSNRYTF,TGTGCCAGCAGCCAAGGGCGGGACTCCAATCGCTACACCTTC
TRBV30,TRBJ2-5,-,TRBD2,CAWSTGLAGGQETQYF,TGTGCCTGGAGTACCGGACTAGCGGGAGGCCAAGAGACCCAGTACTTC
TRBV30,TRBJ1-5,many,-,CAWSQGNQPQHF,TGTGCCTGGTCTCAGGGGAATCAGCCCCAGCATTTT
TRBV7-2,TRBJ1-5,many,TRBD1,CASSRDRHQPQHF,TGTGCCAGCAGCAGGGACAGACACCAGCCCCAGCATTTT